The 13 T cell receptor beta chains in this list originate from one sample, sequenced in a study of blood T cell repertoires in COVID-19. Assay: immunoSEQ multiplex PCR; the TCRdb copy retains only in-frame clones and omits some. The table lists a few hundred thousand clones, roughly 90% of them singletons. Material for sequencing was PBMCs or T cells enriched from blood (not recorded which). The receptor source for this set is a woman aged 25 to 39 who had been exposed to COVID-19.

This chain uses TRBV7-9 with TRBJ2-7; 8 bases fit TRBD1. The V gene's germline CDR1 is SEHNR and CDR2 FQNEAQ (reference sequence). The CDR3 runs 16 residues. V gave up 3 bases and J gave up 3 bases; unmatched junction bases: 10. CDR3 sequence: CASSFSSGTGHYEQYF. The DNA of the CDR3 is TGTGCCAGCAGCTTTTCTTCCGGGACAGGACACTACGAGCAGTACTTC.

The chain has TRBV3-1 (or the pseudogene TRBV3-2) and TRBJ1-5, with D hard to call. The V gene lost 0 bases and the J gene lost 9 bases, with 15 bases spanning the gap. The CDR3 length is 15 residues. Germline V gene data show CDR1 as LGHDT and CDR2 as YNNKEL (reference sequence). The CDR3 region is CASSQDLAGGLPQHF. Here the CDR3 DNA reads TGTGCCAGCAGCCAAGATCTTGCTGGAGGGTTGCCCCAGCATTTT.

The chain recombines TRBV27 with TRBJ2-7; D remains unclear. CDR1 is MNHEY and CDR2 is SMNVEV in the germline V gene (reference sequence). This CDR3 is built from 12 residues. V was trimmed by 6 bases and J by 0 bases, leaving 6 bases between them. The CDR3 DNA sequence: TGTGCCAGCAGGTCAGGCTCCTACGAGCAGTACTTC. It is translated as CASRSGSYEQYF.

The chain combines TRBV5-1 with TRBJ2-7; a weak D match, TRBD1 (6 bases). Trimming cost V 4 bases and J 3 bases, with 17 bases left between them. The V gene's germline CDR1 is SGHRS and CDR2 YFSETQ. This CDR3 is 15 amino acids long. The CDR3 here is CASSALDSEDYEQYF. The DNA for the CDR3 is TGCGCCAGCAGCGCCCTGGACAGCGAGGACTACGAGCAGTACTTC.

A word on this clone: Other DNA sequences in the sample encode the same CDR3. V and J are TRBV28 and TRBJ1-5; D is possibly TRBD1 (5 bases). Germline V lookup: CDR1 MDHEN, CDR2 SYDVKM. The length of the CDR3 is 15 residues. Trimming removed 2 bases at V and 4 bases at J, with 12 bases between. CDR3 in DNA: TGTGCCAGCAGTTTAGGACGCGGGGGTAATCAGCCCCAGCATTTT. Its translation is CASSLGRGGNQPQHF.

V is TRBV4-1 and J is TRBJ1-5; D gene ambiguous. This CDR3 has 14 residues. The ends were cut back, 0 bases at V and 4 bases at J, with 7 bases in the middle. The germline V gene encodes CDR1 MGHRA and CDR2 YSYEKL. The CDR3 loop is CASSQEQLNQPQHF. CDR3 coding DNA: TGCGCCAGCAGCCAAGAACAGTTAAATCAGCCCCAGCATTTT.

CDR3 sequence reads: CATSDSGLDEQFF. The CDR3 coding sequence is TGTGCCACCAGTGATTCGGGACTGGATGAGCAGTTCTTC. The chain is built from TRBV24-1 and TRBJ2-1; TRBD2 might be the D (6 bases). This CDR3 is 13 amino acids long. V lost 2 bases, J lost 8 bases, and 9 bases lay in between. Germline V CDR1 and CDR2: KGHDR, SFDVKD.

The chain has TRBV29-1 and TRBJ2-7; TRBD2 aligns across 9 bases. There are 14 residues in the CDR3. Germline loops: CDR1 SQVTM, CDR2 ANQGSEA. J lost 7 bases, V lost 4 bases, and 11 bases had no gene match. CDR3 loop: CSVVRGTSNREQYF. The CDR3 DNA reads TGCAGCGTTGTCCGCGGGACTAGCAACAGAGAGCAGTACTTC.

The chain combines TRBV11-2 with TRBJ2-5, with D perhaps TRBD1 (5 bases). Looked up from germline, CDR1 is SGHAT and CDR2 is FQNNGV. The V and J ends lost 5 bases and 4 bases respectively, with 11 bases between them. The CDR3 is 13 residues long. The CDR3 loop is CASSQGAVETQYF. The CDR3 DNA reads TGTGCCAGCAGCCAAGGGGCCGTAGAGACCCAGTACTTC.

J is TRBJ2-7 and V is TRBV24-1; 7 nucleotides align to TRBD1. The junction had 11 bases not matched to a gene; V was cut back by 4 bases and J by 0 bases. CDR3 size: 17 residues. Germline loops: CDR1 KGHDR, CDR2 SFDVKD. CDR3 amino acids: CATSDAPGQLSSYEQYF. CDR3 bases: TGTGCCACCAGTGACGCACCGGGACAGCTTTCCTCCTACGAGCAGTACTTC.

V usage is TRBV5-5 and J usage is TRBJ2-5; 9 bases are shared with TRBD2. There are 16 residues in the CDR3. J gave up 5 bases and V 2 bases, and 10 bases lay outside the gene matches. CDR1 is SGHKS and CDR2 is YYEKEE in the germline V gene (reference sequence). CDR3 region: CASSFLAGEIGETQYF. The CDR3 coding sequence is TGTGCCAGCAGCTTTTTAGCGGGAGAGATCGGGGAGACCCAGTACTTC. Variable domain in full (rest from reference TRBV5-5 and TRBJ2-5): DAGVTQSPTHLIKTRGQQVTLRCSPISGHKSVSWYQQVLGQGPQFIFQYYEKEERGRGNFPDRFSARQFPNYSSELNVNALLLGDSALYLCASSFLAGEIGETQYFGPGTRLLVL.

The gene calls are TRBV6-1 and TRBJ1-4; TRBD1 agrees at 9 bases. CDR3 length: 15 residues. The germline CDR1 and CDR2 sequences are MNHNS and SASEGT. The V segment lost 2 bases and the J segment 10 bases; nucleotides outside the gene matches: 8. The CDR3 DNA reads as TGTGCCAGCAGTGAATACGGGGACAGGGAAGGAAAACTGTTTTTT. Amino acids: CASSEYGDREGKLFF.

The J gene is TRBJ1-5, the V gene TRBV2, with D possibly being TRBD1 (5 bases). V lost 6 bases and J 0 bases, leaving 9 bases between the germline ends. CDR1 is SNHLY, CDR2 FYNNEI, per germline. The CDR3 spans 14 residues. The CDR3 here is CASSREDSNQPQHF. CDR3 DNA sequence: TGTGCCAGCAGCAGGGAAGATAGCAATCAGCCCCAGCATTTT.